What follows describes a single T cell receptor beta chain. Its antigen is as yet unknown. CDR1 is SGHRS, CDR2 YFSETQ, per germline. With 1 base removed from V and 3 bases from J, the gap between germline ends came to 14 bases. The CDR3 runs 15 residues. The data are from a study of shared clonotypes between healthy human individuals. Libraries were prepared by immunoSEQ multiplex PCR; TCRdb keeps only in-frame clonotypes and omits some of them. The table has 2.5 million or so clones, approximately 90% seen once. Findings and limits, study-wide: The naive CD4 repertoires of a few donors were compared, and around 5.1% of clonotypes were shared. Unshared clonotypes carried lower generation probabilities than those common to all four donors. An effect of sequencing depth on clonotype sharing among donors was expected.

This TCR came from a man between 18 and 29 years old in good health. The sequenced material came from naive CD4+ T cells sorted from blood. Stated subset: CD45RA+ positively selected. The chain has TRBV5-1 and TRBJ2-7; D might be TRBD1 or TRBD2, each matching 5 bases. The CDR3 spells CASSLTPGPIYEQYF. The CDR3 DNA follows: TGCGCCAGCAGCTTGACCCCGGGACCGATCTACGAGCAGTACTTC.